A single sample gave rise to the 21 T cell receptor beta chains below, sequenced in a study of cytomegalovirus exposure and HLA in healthy donors. Primers: 60 Vbeta forward and 13 Jbeta reverse. TCRdb's table, derived via immunoSEQ multiplex PCR, lists solely in-frame clones and lacks some. The sample shows about 160,000 clones, around 74% of them seen only once. Material for sequencing was PBMCs. Every receptor here comes from a female donor in good health and CMV-seronegative.

This clone was counted once. DNA of the CDR3: TGTGCCAGTAGTTTGGGACTCTTGAACACTGAAGCTTTCTTT. As protein: CASSLGLLNTEAFF. J is TRBJ1-1 and V is TRBV19, with D perhaps matching TRBD1 (5 bases). The CDR3 is made up of 14 amino acids. V was clipped by 5 bases and J by 0 bases, with 10 bases between them. Germline loops: CDR1 LNHDA, CDR2 SQIVND (reference sequence).

This chain links TRBV30 with TRBJ2-1; maybe TRBD1 (5 bases). This CDR3 has 13 amino acids. Per the germline V gene, CDR1 is GTSNPN and CDR2 is SVGIG (reference sequence). V lost 4 bases, J lost 9 bases, and 16 bases lay in between. CDR3 in amino acids: CAWMGPPLGEQFF. The CDR3 DNA reads as TGTGCCTGGATGGGGCCCCCCCTGGGTGAGCAGTTCTTC.

The gene calls are TRBV25-1 and TRBJ1-2, with D unclear. The V gene lost 4 bases and the J gene lost 0 bases, with 9 bases spanning the gap. CDR1 and CDR2 from the germline V gene are MGHDK and SYGVNS. The CDR3 contains 14 residues. CDR3 sequence: CASSAFSANYGYTF. In DNA form, the CDR3 reads TGTGCCAGCAGTGCCTTCTCCGCTAACTATGGCTACACCTTC.

This clone was detected only a few times. The chain uses TRBV21-1 and TRBJ2-1; the table's D call, TRBD2, has no DNA check behind it. TRBV21-1 is a pseudogene. CDR3 length equals 11 residues. Here the CDR3 reads CASIRLVQQFF. The CDR3 DNA is TGTGCCAGCATACGACTAGTCCAGCAGTTCTTC.

This chain uses TRBV2 with TRBJ1-4; D possibly corresponds to TRBD1 (6 bases). Germline CDR1 and CDR2: SNHLY and FYNNEI. V lost 5 bases to trimming and J lost 4 bases, with 17 bases between them. This CDR3 is 16 amino acids long. The CDR3 sequence: CASSSGELTYNEKLFF. CDR3 bases: TGTGCCAGCAGTTCAGGGGAATTAACCTATAATGAAAAACTGTTTTTT. The complete variable domain, with remaining parts taken from reference TRBV2 and TRBJ1-4, reads EPEVTQTPSHQVTQMGQEVILRCVPISNHLYFYWYRQILGQKVEFLVSFYNNEISEKSEIFDDQFSVERPDGSNFTLKIRSTKLEDSAMYFCASSSGELTYNEKLFFGSGTQLSVL.

A few counts support this clone. The chain is built from TRBV6-5 and TRBJ1-2; D possibly corresponds to TRBD1 (5 bases). V lost 8 bases to trimming and J lost 4 bases, with 11 bases between them. Per germline, CDR1 MNHEY and CDR2 SVGAGI. The CDR3 contains 12 residues. The CDR3 region is CASGADTYGYTF. In DNA form, the CDR3 reads TGTGCCAGCGGGGCCGACACCTATGGCTACACCTTC.

The V gene is TRBV5-1, the J gene TRBJ2-7, with 13 bases aligning to TRBD2. After removal of 0 bases from V and 6 bases from J, the junction contained 6 bases not matched to a gene. The CDR3 totals 16 residues. Germline CDR1 and CDR2: SGHRS and YFSETQ. CDR3 amino acids: CASSLVGTSGTREQYF. CDR3 nucleotides: TGCGCCAGCAGCTTGGTGGGGACTAGCGGGACCCGCGAGCAGTACTTC.

This clone is medium-sized (0.01 to 0.1%). The chain has TRBV10-3 and TRBJ2-7; TRBD2 matches 10 bases. This CDR3 has 15 amino acids. Germline CDR1 is ENHRY and CDR2 is SYGVKD. V was clipped by 10 bases and J by 5 bases; unmatched bases: 14. The CDR3 reads CATQGASGSLNEQYF. CDR3 DNA sequence: TGTGCCACCCAGGGGGCTAGCGGGAGTTTAAACGAGCAGTACTTC.

The V gene is TRBV29-1, the J gene TRBJ2-3; 7 bases align to TRBD2. The trim removed 6 bases at V and 5 bases at J, leaving 2 bases unmatched. The germline V gene has CDR1 SQVTM and CDR2 ANQGSEA. The CDR3 contains 11 residues. The CDR3 DNA reads as TGCAGCGTGCCGGGAGGAGATACGCAGTATTTT. Translated: CSVPGGDTQYF.

The chain combines TRBV27 with TRBJ2-2, with TRBD1 identical over 9 bases. J lost 6 bases, V lost 0 bases, and 8 bases had no gene match. CDR1 MNHEY and CDR2 SMNVEV come from the germline V gene (reference sequence). This CDR3 comprises 17 residues. The DNA for the CDR3 is TGTGCCAGCAGTTTATCCATCGGGACAGGGTGGGCCGGGGAGCTGTTTTTT. Amino acids: CASSLSIGTGWAGELFF.

This clone came up once. The rearrangement uses TRBV11-2 and TRBJ1-3; perhaps TRBD1 as D (5 bases). Germline CDR1 SGHAT, CDR2 FQNNGV. The CDR3 is made up of 16 amino acids. V was shortened by 2 bases and J by 3 bases, with 14 bases between the two germline ends. Here the CDR3 reads CASSLWIGTYGNTIYF. In DNA form, the CDR3 reads TGTGCCAGCAGCTTATGGATTGGGACTTATGGAAACACCATATATTTT.

This clone was seen only a few times. The gene calls are TRBV9 and TRBJ1-2; a possible D gene is TRBD1 (6 bases). CDR1 and CDR2 (germline): SGDLS, YYNGEE. The CDR3 consists of 14 residues. V lost 4 bases and J lost 5, with 15 bases in between. The CDR3 nucleotides are TGTGCCAGCAGCTCTCGAGGGGGACCTTATGGCTACACCTTC. Its protein is CASSSRGGPYGYTF.

The chain is built from TRBV6-5 and TRBJ2-3, with D perhaps matching TRBD2 (6 bases). The CDR3 totals 15 residues. CDR1 and CDR2 (germline): MNHEY, SVGAGI. V dropped 2 bases and J dropped 6 bases, with 15 bases sitting between them. The CDR3 region is CASSYQPGVGDTQYF. In DNA, the CDR3 is TGTGCCAGCAGTTACCAACCGGGGGTTGGGGATACGCAGTATTTT.

This rearrangement joins TRBV30 to TRBJ2-3; a weak D match, TRBD2 (6 bases). The V and J ends lost 4 bases and 2 bases respectively, with 16 bases between them. Per the germline V gene, CDR1 is GTSNPN and CDR2 is SVGIG (reference sequence). The CDR3 contains 15 residues. The DNA for the CDR3 is TGTGCCTGGATCCCCCATACGGGACTCACAGATACGCAGTATTTT. Protein sequence: CAWIPHTGLTDTQYF.

The rearrangement uses TRBV29-1 and TRBJ2-7; possible D gene TRBD1, 5 bases. Trimming took 4 bases from V and 1 from J, leaving 11 bases between them. The CDR3 has 13 amino acids. CDR1 SQVTM and CDR2 ANQGSEA come from the germline V gene. CDR3 sequence: CSVVARASYEQYF. The CDR3 DNA reads as TGCAGCGTTGTAGCCAGGGCGTCCTACGAGCAGTACTTC.

This sequence joins TRBV5-1 and TRBJ2-1, with 12 bases aligning to TRBD2. The CDR3 extends over 15 amino acids. Germline V gene data show CDR1 as SGHRS and CDR2 as YFSETQ. The CDR3 reads CATIRAPGLAGEQFF. The CDR3, as DNA: TGCGCGACCATCAGGGCTCCGGGACTAGCGGGTGAGCAGTTCTTC. The entire variable domain, with the rest obtained from reference TRBV5-1 and TRBJ2-1, is as follows: KAGVTQTPRYLIKTRGQQVTLSCSPISGHRSVSWYQQTPGQGLQFLFEYFSETQRNKGNFPGRFSGRQFSNSRSEMNVSTLELGDSALYLCATIRAPGLAGEQFFGPGTRLTVL.

Points on this clone: A read error may explain this, as a much larger clone is one base away. V is TRBV5-1 and J is TRBJ1-3; D might be TRBD1 (5 bases). Trimming stripped 0 bases from V and 4 bases from J, with 5 bases between. This CDR3 has 13 residues. In germline, CDR1 is SGHRS, CDR2 YFSETQ. CDR3 DNA sequence: TGCGCCAGCAGCTTGGGACAGGGAAACACCATATATTTT. Encoded protein: CASSLGQGNTIYF. The full variable domain, rest sourced from reference TRBV5-1 and TRBJ1-3, is KAGVTQTPRYLIKTRGQQVTLSCSPISGHRSVSWYQQTPGQGLQFLFEYFSETQRNKGNFPGRFSGRQFSNSRSEMNVSTLELGDSALYLCASSLGQGNTIYFGEGSWLTVV.

V is TRBV6-5 and J is TRBJ1-1; 9 bases fit TRBD1. This CDR3 is 14 amino acids long. V lost 6 bases to trimming and J lost 5 bases; unmatched junction nucleotides: 7. Germline V gene sequence: CDR1 MNHEY, CDR2 SVGAGI. CDR3 sequence reads: CASRKTGGGTEAFF. CDR3 bases: TGTGCCAGCAGGAAAACAGGGGGCGGGACTGAAGCTTTCTTT.

CDR3 in amino acids: CASSSQGEEQYF. The CDR3 coding sequence is TGTGCCAGCAGCTCTCAAGGGGAAGAGCAGTACTTC. This rearrangement joins TRBV7-3 to TRBJ2-7; possible D gene TRBD1, 5 bases. Trimming pared 4 bases from V and 7 bases from J, leaving 11 bases between. Germline CDR1 reads SGHTA; CDR2 reads FQGTGA. The CDR3 spans 12 residues.

V and J are TRBV5-1 and TRBJ1-1, with D maybe TRBD1 (6 bases). Per the germline V gene, CDR1 is SGHRS and CDR2 is YFSETQ. The germline V and J ends were trimmed by 0 bases and 4 bases, with 13 bases remaining between them. The CDR3 sequence is 15 residues long. The CDR3 DNA sequence: TGCGCCAGCAGCTTGGTAGGGGGAGGGAGCACTGAAGCTTTCTTT. It is translated as CASSLVGGGSTEAFF.

The chain employs TRBV7-9 and TRBJ2-5; D possibly corresponds to TRBD2 (6 bases). There are 13 residues in the CDR3. V dropped 3 bases and J dropped 5 bases, with 10 bases sitting between them. Germline V lookup: CDR1 SEHNR, CDR2 FQNEAQ (reference sequence). CDR3 DNA sequence: TGTGCCAGCAGCTTTGGAGGGGCGGAGACCCAGTACTTC. This encodes CASSFGGAETQYF.